Below, 5 T cell receptor beta chains from the same sample are listed, as sequenced in a study of cytomegalovirus exposure and HLA in healthy donors. The PCR used 60 Vbeta and 13 Jbeta primers. The repertoire was sequenced with immunoSEQ multiplex PCR; TCRdb's copy has only in-frame clones and lacks some. Among approximately 190,000 clones listed, 84% were seen once. The specimen was PBMCs. Receptors were obtained from a woman aged 45 to 65 in good health and CMV-seropositive.

The chain recombines TRBV2 with TRBJ2-1; tentative D call: TRBD1 (6 bases). The V gene's germline CDR1 is SNHLY and CDR2 FYNNEI. With 4 bases removed from V and 5 bases from J, the gap between germline ends came to 15 bases. CDR3 length equals 15 residues. CDR3 coding DNA: TGTGCCAGCAGTGCGTATACAGGGTCAAACAATGAGCAGTTCTTC. This encodes CASSAYTGSNNEQFF.

The chain combines TRBV25-1 with TRBJ1-1; D gene uncertain. Germline V gene sequence: CDR1 MGHDK, CDR2 SYGVNS. This CDR3 has 13 amino acids. Trimming pared 3 bases from V and 2 bases from J, leaving 7 bases between. The CDR3 reads CASSDSVNTEAFF. The CDR3 nucleotides read TGTGCCAGCAGTGACTCGGTAAACACTGAAGCTTTCTTT.

The gene calls are TRBV28 and TRBJ1-2; D is uncertain. The V end was cut by 5 bases, the J end by 7 bases, with 8 bases between. Germline V lookup: CDR1 MDHEN, CDR2 SYDVKM. This CDR3 is built from 11 residues. The CDR3: CASSPAGGYTF. CDR3 DNA: TGTGCCAGCAGTCCCGCAGGTGGCTACACCTTC.

The rearrangement links TRBV13 to TRBJ2-1; D ambiguous. Trimming stripped 6 bases from V and 0 bases from J, with 6 bases between. Germline V gives CDR1 PRHDT, CDR2 FYEKMQ (reference sequence). The CDR3 extends over 13 amino acids. For the CDR3, the DNA is TGTGCCAGCAGGGGCAGCTCCTACAATGAGCAGTTCTTC. Translation gives CASRGSSYNEQFF.

The gene calls are TRBV4-2 and TRBJ2-7; 7 bases are a match to TRBD1. This CDR3 contains 13 residues. Germline CDR1 is LGHNA and CDR2 is YNFKEQ. V trimming: 4 bases; J trimming: 6 bases; junction bases outside the gene matches: 6. CDR3 sequence (DNA): TGTGCCAGCAGCCGCACCGACAGGGTCGAGCAGTACTTC. Protein product: CASSRTDRVEQYF.